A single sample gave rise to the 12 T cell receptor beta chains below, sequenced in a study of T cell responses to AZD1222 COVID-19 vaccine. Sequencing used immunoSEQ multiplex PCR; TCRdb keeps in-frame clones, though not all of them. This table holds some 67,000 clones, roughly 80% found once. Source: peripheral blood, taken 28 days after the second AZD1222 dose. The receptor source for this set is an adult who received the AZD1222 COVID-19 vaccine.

In nucleotides, the CDR3 is TGTGCCAGCAGCTTGAGGCCGGGGGCGGTCAATGGCTACACCTTC. It codes for CASSLRPGAVNGYTF. The genes are TRBV5-5 and TRBJ1-2, with a tentative D call TRBD1 (6 bases). In germline, CDR1 is SGHKS, CDR2 YYEKEE (reference sequence). The CDR3 spans 15 residues. The germline V and J ends were trimmed by 1 base and 6 bases, with 16 bases remaining between them. The complete variable domain, with remaining parts taken from reference TRBV5-5 and TRBJ1-2, reads DAGVTQSPTHLIKTRGQQVTLRCSPISGHKSVSWYQQVLGQGPQFIFQYYEKEERGRGNFPDRFSARQFPNYSSELNVNALLLGDSALYLCASSLRPGAVNGYTFGSGTRLTVV.

The CDR3 DNA is TGCGCCAGCAGCCAAGAAGTACGGCTCTCTGGAAACACCATATATTTT. Translation gives CASSQEVRLSGNTIYF. This rearrangement joins TRBV4-1 to TRBJ1-3; D unclear. The CDR3 runs 16 residues. The V and J ends lost 0 bases and 0 bases respectively, with 9 bases between them. CDR1 MGHRA and CDR2 YSYEKL come from the germline V gene.

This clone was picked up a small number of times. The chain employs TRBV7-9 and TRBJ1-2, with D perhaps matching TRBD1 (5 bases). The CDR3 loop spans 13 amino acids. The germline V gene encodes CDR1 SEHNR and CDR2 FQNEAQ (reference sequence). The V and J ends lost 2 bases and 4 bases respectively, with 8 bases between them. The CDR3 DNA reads TGTGCCAGCAGCTTAACCAGGGTCTATGGCTACACCTTC. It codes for CASSLTRVYGYTF.

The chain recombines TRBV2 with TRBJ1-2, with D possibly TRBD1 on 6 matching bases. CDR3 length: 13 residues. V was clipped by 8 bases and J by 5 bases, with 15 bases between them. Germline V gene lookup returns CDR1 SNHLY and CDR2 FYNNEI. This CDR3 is CASPQGPGYGYTF. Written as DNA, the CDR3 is TGTGCCAGCCCTCAGGGGCCTGGGTATGGCTACACCTTC.

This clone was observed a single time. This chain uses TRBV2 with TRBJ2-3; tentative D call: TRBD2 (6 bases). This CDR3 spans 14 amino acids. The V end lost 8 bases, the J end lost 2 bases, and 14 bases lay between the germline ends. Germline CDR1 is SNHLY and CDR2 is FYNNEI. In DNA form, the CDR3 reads TGTGCCAGCGGCGGGGCCTTTGACACAGATACGCAGTATTTT. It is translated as CASGGAFDTDTQYF.

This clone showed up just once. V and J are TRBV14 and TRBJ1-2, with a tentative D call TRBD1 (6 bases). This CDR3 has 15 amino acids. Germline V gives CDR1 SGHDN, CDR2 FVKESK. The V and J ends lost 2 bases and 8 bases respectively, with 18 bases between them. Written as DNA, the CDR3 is TGTGCCAGCAGCCAATCCATCGGGGGCGCGAGGGGCTACACCTTC. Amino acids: CASSQSIGGARGYTF. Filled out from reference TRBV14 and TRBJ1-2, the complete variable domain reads EAGVTQFPSHSVIEKGQTVTLRCDPISGHDNLYWYRRVMGKEIKFLLHFVKESKQDESGMPNNRFLAERTGGTYSTLKVQPAELEDSGVYFCASSQSIGGARGYTFGSGTRLTVV.

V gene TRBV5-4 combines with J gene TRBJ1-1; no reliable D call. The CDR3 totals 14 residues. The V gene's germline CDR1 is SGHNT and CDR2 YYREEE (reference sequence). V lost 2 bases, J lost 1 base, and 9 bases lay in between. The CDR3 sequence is CASSLNFGNTEAFF. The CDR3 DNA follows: TGTGCCAGCAGCTTAAATTTTGGGAACACTGAAGCTTTCTTT.

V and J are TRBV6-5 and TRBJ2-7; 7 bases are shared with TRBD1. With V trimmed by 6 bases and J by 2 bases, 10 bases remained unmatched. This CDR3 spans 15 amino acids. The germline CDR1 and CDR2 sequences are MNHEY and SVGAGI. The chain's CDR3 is CASSQTGMSTYEQYF. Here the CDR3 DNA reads TGTGCCAGCAGCCAGACAGGGATGTCAACCTACGAGCAGTACTTC.

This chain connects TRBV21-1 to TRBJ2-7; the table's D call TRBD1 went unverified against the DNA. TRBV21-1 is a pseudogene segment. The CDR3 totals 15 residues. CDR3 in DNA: TGTGCCAGCAGTTACAGGGGCCGCAAAACCTACGAGCAGTACTTC. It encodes CASSYRGRKTYEQYF.

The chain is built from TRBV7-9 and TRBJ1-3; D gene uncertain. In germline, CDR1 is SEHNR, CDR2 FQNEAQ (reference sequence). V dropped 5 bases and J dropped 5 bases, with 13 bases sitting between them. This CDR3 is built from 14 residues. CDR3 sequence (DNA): TGTGCCAGCAGCCCCCCGGCAGCAAGAAACACCATATATTTT. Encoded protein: CASSPPAARNTIYF.

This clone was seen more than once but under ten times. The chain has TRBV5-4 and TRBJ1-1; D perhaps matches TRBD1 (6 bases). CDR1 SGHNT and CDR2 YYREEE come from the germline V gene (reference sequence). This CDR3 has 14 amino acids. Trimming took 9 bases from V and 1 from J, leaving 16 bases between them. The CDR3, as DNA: TGTGCCAACCACCTGGCAGGGGCGAACACTGAAGCTTTCTTT. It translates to CANHLAGANTEAFF.

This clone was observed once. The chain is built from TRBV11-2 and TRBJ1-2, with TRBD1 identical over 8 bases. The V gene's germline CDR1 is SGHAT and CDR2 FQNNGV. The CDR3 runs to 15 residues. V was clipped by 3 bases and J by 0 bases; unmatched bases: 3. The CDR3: CASSLTGDPNYGYTF. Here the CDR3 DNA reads TGTGCCAGCAGCTTGACAGGGGATCCTAACTATGGCTACACCTTC.